Below are 29 T cell receptor beta chains sequenced from a single sample in a study of blood T cell repertoires in COVID-19. Sequenced by immunoSEQ multiplex PCR; TCRdb stores in-frame clones only, minus some. The repertoire holds roughly 21,000 clones, with 80% to 90% as singletons. Sequencing was done on a sample of peripheral blood. The receptors originated from a human donor in a cohort sampled during active COVID-19.

This chain connects TRBV28 to TRBJ1-6, with no clear D. The V gene lost 3 bases and the J gene lost 5 bases, with 8 bases spanning the gap. This CDR3 is built from 14 residues. Germline V gene lookup returns CDR1 MDHEN and CDR2 SYDVKM. Here the CDR3 reads CASSFNQNNSPLHF. The DNA for the CDR3 is TGTGCCAGCAGTTTTAACCAGAATAATTCACCCCTCCACTTT.

This clone was observed once. The chain combines TRBV2 with TRBJ1-5; D remains unclear. This CDR3 comprises 15 residues. The germline gives CDR1 SNHLY, CDR2 FYNNEI. Deletions cut 3 bases from V and 0 bases from J, with 9 bases between. The CDR3 sequence: CASSDLHYSNQPQHF. The CDR3 DNA follows: TGTGCCAGCAGTGACCTGCACTATAGCAATCAGCCCCAGCATTTT.

This chain joins TRBV10-2 and TRBJ2-7, with D maybe TRBD1 (5 bases). Germline assignment: CDR1 WSHSY and CDR2 SAAADI. The CDR3 sequence is 11 residues long. V was pared by 3 bases and J by 7 bases, with 7 bases between. DNA of the CDR3: TGCGCCAGCAGTGAAGGGGCTGAGCAGTACTTC. It encodes CASSEGAEQYF.

The chain combines TRBV15 with TRBJ2-3, with a tentative D call TRBD2 (5 bases). The germline gives CDR1 LNHNV, CDR2 YYDKDF (reference sequence). There are 16 residues in the CDR3. V lost 1 base, J lost 0 bases, and 11 bases lay in between. CDR3 DNA: TGTGCCACCAGCAGAGGTGGAGGACCGAGCACAGATACGCAGTATTTT. As protein: CATSRGGGPSTDTQYF.

This sequence joins TRBV5-5 and TRBJ1-5; D is undetermined. The CDR3 sequence is 13 residues long. V lost 4 bases and J 2 bases, leaving 7 bases between the germline ends. Per germline, CDR1 SGHKS and CDR2 YYEKEE (reference sequence). The CDR3: CASSGLGNQPQHF. The DNA for the CDR3 is TGTGCCAGCAGCGGCTTGGGCAATCAGCCCCAGCATTTT.

J is TRBJ2-3 and V is TRBV7-2; TRBD2 agrees at 10 bases. The CDR3 runs to 17 residues. CDR1 is SGHTA, CDR2 FQGNSA, per germline. Trimming cost V 5 bases and J 0 bases; bases outside gene matches: 8. CDR3 residues: CASSRFGTSESTDTQYF. In DNA form, the CDR3 reads TGTGCCAGCAGCCGCTTCGGGACTAGCGAAAGCACAGATACGCAGTATTTT. Combining the CDR3 with reference TRBV7-2 and TRBJ2-3 gives the whole variable domain GAGVSQSPSNKVTEKGKDVELRCDPISGHTALYWYRQSLGQGLEFLIYFQGNSAPDKSGLPSDRFSAERTGGSVSTLTIQRTQQEDSAVYLCASSRFGTSESTDTQYFGPGTRLTVL.

The rearrangement uses TRBV11-2 and TRBJ1-6; D ambiguous. The V end was cut by 8 bases, the J end by 0 bases, with 11 bases between. Germline CDR1 SGHAT, CDR2 FQNNGV. The CDR3 is made up of 15 amino acids. The CDR3 is CASLGGISYNSPLHF. Written as DNA, the CDR3 is TGTGCCAGCCTGGGAGGCATCTCCTATAATTCACCCCTCCACTTT.

The rearrangement joins TRBV5-6 to TRBJ1-2; 10 bases match TRBD1. V was pared by 2 bases and J by 8 bases, with 18 bases of the junction left unmatched. The germline gives CDR1 SGHDT, CDR2 YYEEEE. This CDR3 comprises 18 residues. The CDR3 DNA is TGTGCCAGCAGCTTTTCGGCGGGACAGGGGCCCTGGGGGAGGGGCTACACCTTC. Its protein product is CASSFSAGQGPWGRGYTF.

The chain carries TRBV5-1 and TRBJ1-6, with 8 bases identical to TRBD1. V gave up 8 bases and J gave up 8 bases; unmatched junction bases: 6. Germline CDR1 SGHRS, CDR2 YFSETQ. CDR3 length equals 13 residues. This CDR3 is CASQGAEDSPLHF. CDR3 sequence (DNA): TGCGCCAGTCAGGGGGCGGAGGATTCACCCCTCCACTTT.

About this clone: Mismatch with germline at one junction end may stem from a read error. V usage is TRBV10-2 and J usage is TRBJ2-3, with D perhaps matching TRBD2 (5 bases). The CDR3 covers 16 residues. Germline values: CDR1 WSHSY, CDR2 SAAADI. The CDR3 spells CASSKSGRTSTDTQYF. The CDR3 DNA is TGCGCCAGCAGTAAGTCGGGCAGGACTAGCACAGATACGCAGTATTTT.

This chain connects TRBV11-2 to TRBJ1-6, with no clear D. This CDR3 is 15 amino acids long. CDR1 and CDR2 (germline): SGHAT, FQNNGV. The V end was cut by 6 bases, the J end by 0 bases, with 9 bases between. CDR3 in amino acids: CASRDWSSYNSPLHF. In DNA, the CDR3 is TGTGCCAGCAGGGATTGGAGCTCCTATAATTCACCCCTCCACTTT.

This clone has a handful of counts. This sequence joins TRBV6-2 or TRBV6-3 and TRBJ2-6; D call uncertain. This CDR3 region has 14 residues. In germline, CDR1 is MNHEY, CDR2 SVGEGT. V dropped 3 bases and J dropped 1 base, with 4 bases sitting between them. CDR3: CASSYLSGANVLTF. The CDR3 DNA is TGTGCCAGCAGTTATTTATCTGGGGCCAACGTCCTGACTTTC.

In its sample, this clone was seen a few times. The J gene is TRBJ2-1, the V gene TRBV6-5; 7 bases fit TRBD1. Unmatched junction bases numbered 7, after V lost 0 bases and J lost 5 bases. The CDR3 length is 16 residues. Germline V CDR1 and CDR2: MNHEY, SVGAGI. The CDR3 region is CASSYSKGALNNEQFF. The CDR3, as DNA: TGTGCCAGCAGTTACTCGAAGGGGGCGCTCAACAATGAGCAGTTCTTC.

The rearrangement links TRBV9 to TRBJ1-1; D not certain. Germline assignment: CDR1 SGDLS and CDR2 YYNGEE. The CDR3 covers 15 residues. Trimming removed 0 bases from V and 1 base from J, with 10 bases in between. CDR3 nucleotides: TGTGCCAGCAGCGTAGGTTCCCATTCGAACACTGAAGCTTTCTTT. Protein product: CASSVGSHSNTEAFF.

To note about this clone: One end of the junction fails to match germline, which may point to a read error. The genes are TRBV27 and TRBJ2-2; tentative D call: TRBD1 (6 bases). Germline lookup yields CDR1 MNHEY and CDR2 SMNVEV (reference sequence). The CDR3 has 20 residues. CDR3 protein: CASSVSGQPPLRMNTGELFF. CDR3 DNA sequence: TGTGCCAGCAGTGTATCCGGACAGCCACCGTTAAGAATGAACACCGGGGAGCTGTTTTTT.

The CDR3 DNA reads TGTGCCAGCAGTTTCTCGCAGCTAGTACCCTACGAGCAGTACTTC. Protein: CASSFSQLVPYEQYF. This chain joins TRBV27 and TRBJ2-7; no clear D. The CDR3 is 15 residues long. The germline V and J ends were trimmed by 3 bases and 2 bases, with 14 bases remaining between them. Germline lookup yields CDR1 MNHEY and CDR2 SMNVEV (reference sequence).

The chain has TRBV5-1 and TRBJ1-2; possibly TRBD1 for D (6 bases). In germline, CDR1 is SGHRS, CDR2 YFSETQ. Deletions cut 0 bases from V and 1 base from J, with 16 bases between. The CDR3 loop spans 17 amino acids. CDR3 nucleotide sequence: TGCGCCAGCAGCTTGGCCGCTGGGGGGGCTATTAACTATGGCTACACCTTC. Translation: CASSLAAGGAINYGYTF.

The V and J genes are TRBV4-2 and TRBJ2-1, with D possibly matching TRBD2 (7 bases). V lost 3 bases to trimming and J lost 9 bases, with 24 bases between them. CDR3 length: 17 amino acids. From germline, CDR1 is LGHNA and CDR2 YNFKEQ. The DNA of the CDR3 is TGTGCCAGCAGCCACCCCCGGGGCGGGGGCGGGGTGGGTGAGCAGTTCTTC. It specifies CASSHPRGGGGVGEQFF.

V and J are TRBV30 and TRBJ2-2; no reliable D call. Germline V gene lookup returns CDR1 GTSNPN and CDR2 SVGIG (reference sequence). The CDR3 has 14 residues. V was pared by 1 base and J by 5 bases, with 11 bases between. The CDR3 loop reads CAWSGSAPTGELFF. For the CDR3, the DNA is TGTGCCTGGAGTGGGAGCGCCCCGACCGGGGAGCTGTTTTTT.

The rearrangement uses TRBV7-9 and TRBJ1-5, with a tentative D call TRBD1 (6 bases). The ends were cut back, 4 bases at V and 2 bases at J, with 18 bases in the middle. This CDR3 has 17 amino acids. CDR1 and CDR2 (germline): SEHNR, FQNEAQ (reference sequence). The CDR3 protein is CASSSVGRAGGNQPQHF. CDR3 nucleotides: TGTGCCAGCAGCTCGGTTGGGCGGGCAGGGGGCAATCAGCCCCAGCATTTT. Drawing the rest from reference TRBV7-9 and TRBJ1-5, the complete variable domain is DTGVSQNPRHKITKRGQNVTFRCDPISEHNRLYWYRQTLGQGPEFLTYFQNEAQLEKSRLLSDRFSAERPKGSFSTLEIQRTEQGDSAMYLCASSSVGRAGGNQPQHFGDGTRLSIL.

This clone was seen just once. V is TRBV5-1 and J is TRBJ2-7; 7 bases are a match to TRBD1. The V segment lost 1 base and the J segment 2 bases; nucleotides outside the gene matches: 6. This CDR3 region has 15 residues. Germline assignment: CDR1 SGHRS and CDR2 YFSETQ. CDR3: CASSLSNRGAYEQYF. The CDR3 DNA is TGCGCCAGCAGCTTGTCGAACAGGGGTGCCTACGAGCAGTACTTC.

The chain recombines TRBV6-4 with TRBJ2-3, with 11 bases lining up with TRBD1. Germline V CDR1 and CDR2: MRHNA, SNTAGT. CDR3 length equals 15 residues. Germline trimming cut 4 bases from V and 2 bases from J; bases unmatched to any gene: 2. CDR3 amino acids: CASSGTGGPTDTQYF. The CDR3 bases are TGTGCCAGCAGTGGGACAGGGGGCCCCACAGATACGCAGTATTTT.

This clone occurred a few times. V is TRBV4-3 and J is TRBJ1-2, with D possibly being TRBD1 (6 bases). CDR1 and CDR2 (germline): LGHNA, YSLEER. Trimming removed 0 bases from V and 8 bases from J, with 10 bases in between. This CDR3 has 13 residues. The CDR3: CASSQDRGRGYTF. The CDR3 nucleotides are TGCGCCAGCAGCCAAGACAGGGGAAGGGGCTACACCTTC.

This clone was seen only a few times. This chain joins TRBV11-3 and TRBJ2-7, with TRBD1 identical over 7 bases. Germline CDR1 is SGHNT and CDR2 is YENEEA. With V trimmed by 3 bases and J by 2 bases, 1 base remained unmatched. There are 13 residues in the CDR3. CDR3 amino acids: CASSFDRAYEQYF. CDR3 bases: TGTGCCAGCAGCTTCGACAGGGCCTACGAGCAGTACTTC. Together with reference TRBV11-3 and TRBJ2-7, the CDR3 gives the full variable domain: EAGVVQSPRYKIIEKKQPVAFWCNPISGHNTLYWYLQNLGQGPELLIRYENEEAVDDSQLPKDRFSAERLKGVDSTLKIQPAELGDSAVYLCASSFDRAYEQYFGPGTRLTVT.

The CDR3 loop reads CATSREGLAGGNEQFF. The DNA for the CDR3 is TGTGCCACCAGCAGAGAAGGACTAGCGGGGGGCAATGAGCAGTTCTTC. This rearrangement joins TRBV15 to TRBJ2-1, with 14 bases matching TRBD2. Germline CDR1 LNHNV, CDR2 YYDKDF (reference sequence). This CDR3 is built from 16 residues. The V gene end was trimmed by 0 bases and the J gene end by 6 bases; junction bases not matched to a gene: 1.

This clone was seen a single time. V usage is TRBV15 and J usage is TRBJ1-4; 7 positions match TRBD1. Trimming took 3 bases from V and 8 from J; bases not matched to a gene: 6. The germline V gene has CDR1 LNHNV and CDR2 YYDKDF (reference sequence). The CDR3 consists of 14 residues. In DNA form, the CDR3 reads TGTGCCACCAGCAGTGGGGACAGAAGGGAAAAACTGTTTTTT. Its translation is CATSSGDRREKLFF.

This chain uses TRBV19 with TRBJ2-2; TRBD1 agrees at 8 bases. J was trimmed by 6 bases and V by 4 bases; bases with no gene match: 13. The CDR3 runs 17 residues. Germline V lookup: CDR1 LNHDA, CDR2 SQIVND (reference sequence). This CDR3 is CASSKHGAGGVPGELFF. The CDR3 coding sequence is TGTGCCAGTAGTAAACATGGGGCAGGGGGCGTTCCCGGGGAGCTGTTTTTT.

This rearrangement joins TRBV5-4 to TRBJ1-5; 7 bases match TRBD1. Per germline, CDR1 SGHNT and CDR2 YYREEE (reference sequence). V was pared by 4 bases and J by 0 bases, with 4 bases of the junction left unmatched. There are 15 residues in the CDR3. CDR3 sequence (DNA): TGTGCCAGCAGCGCGGACAGGTATAGCAATCAGCCCCAGCATTTT. Translating it yields CASSADRYSNQPQHF.

The chain couples TRBV20-1 to TRBJ2-7; 9 bases match TRBD2. The germline V gene has CDR1 DFQATT and CDR2 SNEGSKA (reference sequence). The CDR3 loop spans 15 amino acids. V lost 3 bases to trimming and J lost 3 bases; unmatched junction nucleotides: 9. The CDR3 region has the DNA TGCAGTGCTAGTGATCTGGTGCGGGGGGGCTACGAGCAGTACTTC. The encoded protein is CSASDLVRGGYEQYF.